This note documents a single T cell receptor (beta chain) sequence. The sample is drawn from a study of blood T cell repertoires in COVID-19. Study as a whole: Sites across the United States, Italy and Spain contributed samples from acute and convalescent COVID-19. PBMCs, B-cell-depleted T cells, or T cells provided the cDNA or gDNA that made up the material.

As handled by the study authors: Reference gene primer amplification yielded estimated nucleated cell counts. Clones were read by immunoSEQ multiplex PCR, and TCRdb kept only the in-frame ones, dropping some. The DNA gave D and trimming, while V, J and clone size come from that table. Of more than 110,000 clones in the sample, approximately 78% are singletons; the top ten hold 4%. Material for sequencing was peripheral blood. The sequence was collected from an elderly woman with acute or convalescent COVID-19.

CDR3 DNA sequence: TGCGCCAGCAGCCCAAGACAGGGAAGTTTGAATGAGCAGTTCTTC. Translated, it gives CASSPRQGSLNEQFF. The V call is TRBV4-1, the J call TRBJ2-1; 7 bases are a match to TRBD1. This CDR3 spans 15 amino acids. Unmatched junction bases numbered 10, after V lost 4 bases and J lost 7 bases. Germline V CDR1 and CDR2: MGHRA, YSYEKL.